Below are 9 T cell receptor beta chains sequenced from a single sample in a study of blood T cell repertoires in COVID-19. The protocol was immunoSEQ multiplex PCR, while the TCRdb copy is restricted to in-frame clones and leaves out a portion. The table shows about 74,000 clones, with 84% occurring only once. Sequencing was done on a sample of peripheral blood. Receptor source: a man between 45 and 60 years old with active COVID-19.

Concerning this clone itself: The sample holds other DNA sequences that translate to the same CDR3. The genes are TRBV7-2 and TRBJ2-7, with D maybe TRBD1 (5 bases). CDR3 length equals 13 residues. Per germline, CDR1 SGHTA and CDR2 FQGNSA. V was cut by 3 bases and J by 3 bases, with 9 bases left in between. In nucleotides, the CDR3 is TGTGCCAGCAGCTTGGGGCCCATCTACGAGCAGTACTTC. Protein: CASSLGPIYEQYF. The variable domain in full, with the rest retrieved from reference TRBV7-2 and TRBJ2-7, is GAGVSQSPSNKVTEKGKDVELRCDPISGHTALYWYRQSLGQGLEFLIYFQGNSAPDKSGLPSDRFSAERTGGSVSTLTIQRTQQEDSAVYLCASSLGPIYEQYFGPGTRLTVT.

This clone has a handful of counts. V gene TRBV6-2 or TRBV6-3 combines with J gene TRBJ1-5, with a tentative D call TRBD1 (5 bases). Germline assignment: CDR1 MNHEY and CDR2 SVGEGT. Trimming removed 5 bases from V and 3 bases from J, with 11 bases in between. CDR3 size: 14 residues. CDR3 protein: CASSVGLINQPQHF. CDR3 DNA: TGTGCCAGCAGTGTGGGGCTTATCAATCAGCCCCAGCATTTT.

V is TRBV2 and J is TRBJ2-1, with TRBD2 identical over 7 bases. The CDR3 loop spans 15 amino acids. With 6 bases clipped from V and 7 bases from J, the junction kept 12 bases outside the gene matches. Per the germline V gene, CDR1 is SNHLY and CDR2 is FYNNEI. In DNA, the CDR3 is TGTGCCAGCAGAACTAGCGCGAACGTAGTTAATGAGCAGTTCTTC. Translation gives CASRTSANVVNEQFF.

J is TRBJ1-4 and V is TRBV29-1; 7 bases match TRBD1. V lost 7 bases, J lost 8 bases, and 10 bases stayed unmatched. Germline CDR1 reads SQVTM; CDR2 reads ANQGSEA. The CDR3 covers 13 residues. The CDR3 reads CSAGKGAGEKLFF. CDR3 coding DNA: TGCAGCGCTGGGAAGGGGGCAGGGGAAAAACTGTTTTTT.

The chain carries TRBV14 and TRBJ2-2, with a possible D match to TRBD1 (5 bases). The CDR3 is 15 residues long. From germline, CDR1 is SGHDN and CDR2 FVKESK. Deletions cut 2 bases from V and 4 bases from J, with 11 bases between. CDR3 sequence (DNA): TGTGCCAGCAGCCAATCAGGGATCCTCACCGGGGAGCTGTTTTTT. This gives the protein CASSQSGILTGELFF.

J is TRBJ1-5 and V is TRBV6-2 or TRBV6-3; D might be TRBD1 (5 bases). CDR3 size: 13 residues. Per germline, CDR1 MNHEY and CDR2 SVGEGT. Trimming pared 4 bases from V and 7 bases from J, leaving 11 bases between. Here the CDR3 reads CASSSGGFQPQHF. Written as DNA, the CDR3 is TGTGCCAGCAGTTCCGGGGGTTTCCAGCCCCAGCATTTT.

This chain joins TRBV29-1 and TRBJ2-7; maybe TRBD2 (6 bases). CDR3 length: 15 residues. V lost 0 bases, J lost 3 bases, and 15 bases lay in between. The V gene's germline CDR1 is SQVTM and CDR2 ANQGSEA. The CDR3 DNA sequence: TGCAGCGTTGAAGAGGTGGCGGGAAGGGGCTACGAGCAGTACTTC. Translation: CSVEEVAGRGYEQYF.

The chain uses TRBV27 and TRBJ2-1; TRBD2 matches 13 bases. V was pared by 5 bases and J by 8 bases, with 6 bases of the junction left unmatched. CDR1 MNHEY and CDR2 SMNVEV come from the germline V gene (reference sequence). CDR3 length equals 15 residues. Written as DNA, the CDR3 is TGTGCCAGCAGTATTGGGACTAGCGGGACGGATGAGCAGTTCTTC. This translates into CASSIGTSGTDEQFF.

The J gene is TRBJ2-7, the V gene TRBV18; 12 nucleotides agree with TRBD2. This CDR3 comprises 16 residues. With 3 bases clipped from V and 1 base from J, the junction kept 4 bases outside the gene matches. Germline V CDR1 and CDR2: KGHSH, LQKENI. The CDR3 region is CASSPRLAGVSYEQYF. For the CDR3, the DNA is TGTGCCAGCTCACCGCGACTAGCGGGGGTGTCCTACGAGCAGTACTTC.